These 20 T cell receptor beta chains came from one sample sequenced in a study of blood T cell repertoires in COVID-19. Clones were sequenced by immunoSEQ multiplex PCR, and TCRdb holds only the in-frame ones, with some missing. Here the sample spans about 41,000 clones, about 85% being singletons. Sample: peripheral blood. The receptors were gathered from a man between 60 and 75 years old with acute or convalescent COVID-19.

There are a few counts of this clone. The chain combines TRBV27 with TRBJ1-2; D gene unclear. The V gene lost 7 bases and the J gene lost 8 bases, with 17 bases spanning the gap. The CDR3 spans 13 residues. CDR1 and CDR2 (germline): MNHEY, SMNVEV (reference sequence). CDR3 nucleotide sequence: TGTGCCAGCACCTCGGGAGCACTGGGGGGCTACACCTTC. This sequence encodes CASTSGALGGYTF.

This rearrangement joins TRBV14 to TRBJ2-1, with 8 bases lining up with TRBD2. V lost 4 bases and J lost 3; bases outside the gene matches: 14. Germline loops: CDR1 SGHDN, CDR2 FVKESK. The CDR3 covers 18 residues. CDR3 residues: CASSPPGGGIGLYNEQFF. CDR3 nucleotide sequence: TGTGCCAGCAGCCCCCCCGGGGGGGGGATTGGCCTCTACAATGAGCAGTTCTTC. Using reference TRBV14 and TRBJ2-1 for the parts outside the CDR3, the full variable domain is EAGVTQFPSHSVIEKGQTVTLRCDPISGHDNLYWYRRVMGKEIKFLLHFVKESKQDESGMPNNRFLAERTGGTYSTLKVQPAELEDSGVYFCASSPPGGGIGLYNEQFFGPGTRLTVL.

The genes are TRBV5-4 and TRBJ1-3; 10 nucleotides align to TRBD1. Germline values: CDR1 SGHNT, CDR2 YYREEE (reference sequence). The V gene end was trimmed by 3 bases and the J gene end by 1 base; junction bases not matched to a gene: 1. The length of the CDR3 is 15 residues. CDR3 coding DNA: TGTGCCAGCAGCTCGGGACAGGGGTCTGGAAACACCATATATTTT. Residues: CASSSGQGSGNTIYF.

This chain joins TRBV10-3 and TRBJ2-1; 7 nucleotides match TRBD2. Germline V gives CDR1 ENHRY, CDR2 SYGVKD. J lost 7 bases, V lost 3 bases, and 6 bases had no gene match. CDR3 length: 14 amino acids. Here the CDR3 reads CAISDPGGSNEQFF. The CDR3 nucleotides read TGTGCCATCAGTGACCCGGGGGGATCGAATGAGCAGTTCTTC.

The chain links TRBV4-3 to TRBJ2-1; D is unresolved. Germline assignment: CDR1 LGHNA and CDR2 YSLEER. The V and J ends lost 4 bases and 2 bases respectively, with 12 bases between them. The CDR3 is made up of 15 amino acids. The CDR3: CASSRQHPPYNEQFF. The CDR3 DNA follows: TGCGCCAGCAGCCGCCAACACCCCCCCTACAATGAGCAGTTCTTC.

Turning to this clone: The junction departs from the called germline gene at one end, perhaps through a read error. This chain links TRBV3-1 (or the pseudogene TRBV3-2) with TRBJ2-3, with 8 bases identical to TRBD2. The CDR3 is 17 residues long. Looked up from germline, CDR1 is LGHDT and CDR2 is YNNKEL (reference sequence). DNA for the CDR3: TGTGCCAGCACCCAACCTTCTCGTTCGGGGGGGAGGAATACGCAGTATTTT. Its protein product is CASTQPSRSGGRNTQYF.

V is TRBV27 and J is TRBJ1-5; weak D call: TRBD1 (5 bases). Germline CDR1 and CDR2: MNHEY and SMNVEV (reference sequence). This CDR3 region has 15 residues. The V and J ends lost 4 bases and 0 bases respectively, with 10 bases between them. The CDR3 reads CASSSTVLSNQPQHF. CDR3 in DNA: TGTGCCAGCAGTTCGACAGTCCTTAGCAATCAGCCCCAGCATTTT.

V gene TRBV25-1 combines with J gene TRBJ1-1, with D unresolved. V lost 1 base to trimming and J lost 1 base, with 7 bases between them. Per the germline V gene, CDR1 is MGHDK and CDR2 is SYGVNS. The CDR3 spans 14 residues. The CDR3 coding sequence is TGTGCCAGCAGTGAATCTATTTGGAACACTGAAGCTTTCTTT. This sequence encodes CASSESIWNTEAFF. Looking up the rest from reference TRBV25-1 and TRBJ1-1 gives the full variable domain: EADIYQTPRYLVIGTGKKITLECSQTMGHDKMYWYQQDPGMELHLIHYSYGVNSTEKGDLSSESTVSRIRTEHFPLTLESARPSHTSQYLCASSESIWNTEAFFGQGTRLTVV.

The chain employs TRBV30 and TRBJ1-1; D is uncertain. Germline V gene data show CDR1 as GTSNPN and CDR2 as SVGIG (reference sequence). This CDR3 has 12 amino acids. Trimming took 0 bases from V and 8 from J, leaving 10 bases between them. The CDR3 DNA reads TGTGCCTGGAGTGTACTGTCCGTGGAAGCTTTCTTT. Its translation: CAWSVLSVEAFF.

This clone was detected a few times. V and J are TRBV7-2 and TRBJ1-2, with D tentatively TRBD1 (5 bases). CDR3 size: 13 residues. Germline loops: CDR1 SGHTA, CDR2 FQGNSA. V shed 4 bases and J shed 12 bases, with 18 bases lying between them. As DNA, the CDR3 is TGTGCCAGCAGCTCGAGTGGCAGGGTGGGGAACACCTTC. Translated: CASSSSGRVGNTF. The whole variable domain, filled in from reference TRBV7-2 and TRBJ1-2, reads GAGVSQSPSNKVTEKGKDVELRCDPISGHTALYWYRQSLGQGLEFLIYFQGNSAPDKSGLPSDRFSAERTGGSVSTLTIQRTQQEDSAVYLCASSSSGRVGNTFGSGTRLTVV.

This rearrangement joins TRBV7-9 to TRBJ2-1; perhaps TRBD2 as D (7 bases). Trimming cost V 2 bases and J 8 bases, with 16 bases left between them. This CDR3 region has 15 residues. Germline V lookup: CDR1 SEHNR, CDR2 FQNEAQ (reference sequence). The CDR3 coding sequence is TGTGCCAGCAGCTTATTCGGGGGGCCCTCGGATGAGCAGTTCTTC. Translation: CASSLFGGPSDEQFF. The full variable domain, in which reference TRBV7-9 and TRBJ2-1 provide the parts outside the CDR3, is DTGVSQNPRHKITKRGQNVTFRCDPISEHNRLYWYRQTLGQGPEFLTYFQNEAQLEKSRLLSDRFSAERPKGSFSTLEIQRTEQGDSAMYLCASSLFGGPSDEQFFGPGTRLTVL.

The rearrangement links TRBV15 to TRBJ2-5, with a tentative D call TRBD2 (7 bases). Germline CDR1 and CDR2: LNHNV and YYDKDF (reference sequence). The CDR3 loop spans 13 amino acids. Trimming removed 5 bases from V and 8 bases from J, with 15 bases in between. The chain's CDR3 is CATSVGGGITQYF. For the CDR3, the DNA is TGTGCCACCAGCGTTGGCGGGGGCATTACCCAGTACTTC.

The chain couples TRBV4-3 to TRBJ2-5; no clear D gene. CDR3 length: 13 residues. Trimming left V 4 bases short and J 2 bases short, with 8 bases between. The germline V gene encodes CDR1 LGHNA and CDR2 YSLEER. DNA of the CDR3: TGCGCCAGCAGCCTACACCCGCAAGAGACCCAGTACTTC. It is translated as CASSLHPQETQYF.

This clone was seen a single time. V gene TRBV19 combines with J gene TRBJ1-5; 10 nucleotides align to TRBD1. The germline gives CDR1 LNHDA, CDR2 SQIVND (reference sequence). The junction had 9 bases not matched to a gene; V was cut back by 4 bases and J by 6 bases. The CDR3 has 16 amino acids. For the CDR3, the DNA is TGTGCCAGTAGTACCCCTCGACAGGGGGCAAGTCAGCCCCAGCATTTT. Residues: CASSTPRQGASQPQHF.

This sequence joins TRBV10-3 and TRBJ1-3; TRBD1 matches 8 bases. Germline CDR1 is ENHRY and CDR2 is SYGVKD. The J segment lost 4 bases and the V segment lost 6 bases, leaving 5 bases of the junction unmatched. The CDR3 consists of 14 residues. CDR3 sequence: CAISQGARGNTIYF. The CDR3 nucleotides read TGTGCCATCAGCCAGGGGGCGCGCGGAAACACCATATATTTT.

J is TRBJ1-1 and V is TRBV29-1; D might be TRBD1 (6 bases). Per the germline V gene, CDR1 is SQVTM and CDR2 is ANQGSEA. V was trimmed by 6 bases and J by 8 bases, leaving 13 bases between them. This CDR3 spans 11 amino acids. The CDR3 DNA follows: TGCAGCGTCAAGCCCGGGACAGAAGCTTTCTTT. Protein product: CSVKPGTEAFF.

This clone has more than one count but fewer than ten. CDR3 bases: TGTGCCACCAGTGGCCTCGGGACAGGCGCCCGCCAGGAGCTGTTTTTT. Translation: CATSGLGTGARQELFF. The chain uses TRBV24-1 and TRBJ2-2; 8 bases line up with TRBD1. The CDR3 contains 16 residues. The ends lost 5 bases at V and 10 bases at J; junction bases unmatched: 14. In germline, CDR1 is KGHDR, CDR2 SFDVKD.

V and J are TRBV19 and TRBJ1-1; 7 nucleotides line up with TRBD1. V dropped 10 bases and J dropped 0; count of bases not matched to a gene: 8. CDR3 length equals 14 residues. Germline loops: CDR1 LNHDA, CDR2 SQIVND (reference sequence). CDR3 loop: CATRDSDMNTEAFF. CDR3 DNA: TGTGCCACGCGGGACAGTGACATGAACACTGAAGCTTTCTTT.

The rearrangement joins TRBV10-2 to TRBJ1-1, with 7 bases that match TRBD1. The trim removed 10 bases at V and 2 bases at J, leaving 13 bases unmatched. Per germline, CDR1 WSHSY and CDR2 SAAADI. This CDR3 region has 15 residues. The CDR3 DNA reads TGCGCCACGACAGGGAATTATTTAGGAAACACTGAAGCTTTCTTT. It encodes CATTGNYLGNTEAFF.

This clone appeared once. This chain links TRBV6-4 with TRBJ1-1; possibly TRBD1 for D (6 bases). The CDR3 spans 15 residues. V was cut by 6 bases and J by 1 base, with 15 bases left in between. Germline lookup yields CDR1 MRHNA and CDR2 SNTAGT. The CDR3 protein is CASRDTGNTNTEAFF. The CDR3 bases are TGTGCCAGCAGGGATACAGGGAATACGAACACTGAAGCTTTCTTT.